These 25 T cell receptor beta chains originate from one sample sequenced in a study of T cell responses to AZD1222 COVID-19 vaccine. Repertoires were generated with immunoSEQ multiplex PCR, while TCRdb's copy carries only in-frame clones and drops some. The sample has some 120,000 clones, around 87% seen once; the top ten hold roughly 1.1%. The sample was peripheral blood, taken on day 0 of AZD1222 vaccination. The receptor source for this set is an adult in good health.

The chain combines TRBV19 with TRBJ2-5; a weak D match, TRBD1 (5 bases). V lost 4 bases and J lost 7, with 13 bases in between. Germline CDR1 reads LNHDA; CDR2 reads SQIVND (reference sequence). The CDR3 runs 13 residues. CDR3 sequence (DNA): TGTGCCAGTAGTACGACAGCCTCTCCGACCCAGTACTTC. Protein sequence: CASSTTASPTQYF.

This chain links TRBV18 with TRBJ1-2, with D tentatively TRBD1 (5 bases). Germline V gives CDR1 KGHSH, CDR2 LQKENI. The V end lost 2 bases, the J end lost 2 bases, and 12 bases lay between the germline ends. CDR3 length: 15 residues. CDR3 bases: TGTGCCAGCTCACCAGGCGCGACAGAGAACTATGGCTACACCTTC. It codes for CASSPGATENYGYTF.

This rearrangement joins TRBV7-9 to TRBJ2-7; 10 nucleotides match TRBD1. Germline V lookup: CDR1 SEHNR, CDR2 FQNEAQ (reference sequence). The CDR3 runs to 15 residues. V shed 1 base, J shed 5 bases, and the junction held 5 bases outside the gene matches. In DNA, the CDR3 is TGTGCCAGCAGCTTAGTGGGACAGGGGTTAGACGAGCAGTACTTC. It yields the protein CASSLVGQGLDEQYF.

V usage is TRBV29-1 and J usage is TRBJ2-5; D might be TRBD1 (6 bases). Deletions cut 3 bases from V and 4 bases from J, with 9 bases between. The CDR3 is 12 amino acids. The V gene's germline CDR1 is SQVTM and CDR2 ANQGSEA. CDR3 sequence reads: CSVEQGLETQYF. The CDR3 region has the DNA TGCAGCGTTGAGCAGGGGTTAGAGACCCAGTACTTC.

J is TRBJ1-2 and V is TRBV20-1; the D is unclear. This CDR3 contains 8 residues. Trimming left V 6 bases short and J 8 bases short, with 4 bases between. The germline V gene has CDR1 DFQATT and CDR2 SNEGSKA (reference sequence). The CDR3, as DNA: TGCAGTGCGGGGGGCTACACCTTC. The encoded protein is CSAGGYTF.

The rearrangement links TRBV5-1 to TRBJ1-6; D remains unclear. The CDR3 length is 15 residues. Per the germline V gene, CDR1 is SGHRS and CDR2 is YFSETQ. Trimming shortened V by 0 bases and J by 5 bases, and 9 bases separated the two germline ends. CDR3 bases: TGCGCCAGCAGCTTGGGGGCCGGGAATAATTCACCCCTCCACTTT. It yields the protein CASSLGAGNNSPLHF.

V usage is TRBV7-8 and J usage is TRBJ1-2; unclear D gene. The CDR3 has 11 amino acids. Germline V gene sequence: CDR1 SGHVS, CDR2 FQNEAQ. V lost 8 bases and J lost 8, with 12 bases in between. The chain's CDR3 is CASAGGEGYTF. CDR3 nucleotide sequence: TGTGCCAGCGCGGGCGGGGAGGGCTACACCTTC. The full variable domain, in which reference TRBV7-8 and TRBJ1-2 provide the parts outside the CDR3, is GAGVSQSPRYKVAKRGQDVALRCDPISGHVSLFWYQQALGQGPEFLTYFQNEAQLDKSGLPSDRFFAERPEGSVSTLKIQRTQQEDSAVYLCASAGGEGYTFGSGTRLTVV.

J is TRBJ2-5 and V is TRBV18; TRBD1 matches 7 bases. Germline CDR1 is KGHSH and CDR2 is LQKENI. V shed 0 bases, J shed 7 bases, and the junction held 14 bases outside the gene matches. The CDR3 contains 17 residues. The CDR3 reads CASSPPGVGQATRTQYF. DNA of the CDR3: TGTGCCAGCTCACCACCGGGAGTAGGACAGGCGACAAGGACCCAGTACTTC.

The chain links TRBV14 to TRBJ1-2, with a possible D match to TRBD1 (5 bases). From germline, CDR1 is SGHDN and CDR2 FVKESK. The CDR3 totals 14 residues. Trimming removed 2 bases at V and 4 bases at J, with 11 bases between. CDR3 protein: CASSQIQGPYGYTF. In DNA form, the CDR3 reads TGTGCCAGCAGCCAAATTCAGGGACCCTATGGCTACACCTTC.

The chain has TRBV9 and TRBJ2-7; 7 bases fit TRBD2. The CDR3 has 14 residues. Unmatched junction bases numbered 5, after V lost 0 bases and J lost 5 bases. Per the germline V gene, CDR1 is SGDLS and CDR2 is YYNGEE. The CDR3, as DNA: TGTGCCAGCAGCGTAGGGGGAGGGTTGAACGAGCAGTACTTC. Its translation is CASSVGGGLNEQYF.

The J gene is TRBJ2-7, the V gene TRBV25-1, with a weak D call TRBD1 (6 bases). The V end lost 1 base, the J end lost 5 bases, and 12 bases lay between the germline ends. The germline V gene encodes CDR1 MGHDK and CDR2 SYGVNS. CDR3 length equals 14 residues. The chain's CDR3 is CASSESGDLNEQYF. Written as DNA, the CDR3 is TGTGCCAGCAGTGAATCAGGGGACCTCAACGAGCAGTACTTC.

The chain links TRBV20-1 to TRBJ2-7; D remains ambiguous. Germline CDR1 reads DFQATT; CDR2 reads SNEGSKA (reference sequence). This CDR3 is 10 amino acids long. V was shortened by 5 bases and J by 6 bases, with 8 bases between the two germline ends. CDR3: CSALRSEQYF. CDR3 DNA: TGCAGTGCTCTACGATCCGAGCAGTACTTC.

The chain recombines TRBV2 with TRBJ1-2, with a tentative D call TRBD1 (5 bases). Germline-derived CDR1 and CDR2 are SNHLY and FYNNEI. V lost 2 bases and J 2 bases, leaving 9 bases between the germline ends. This CDR3 has 14 amino acids. As DNA, the CDR3 is TGTGCCAGCAGTGAATTGCAGGGAAACTATGGCTACACCTTC. Its protein is CASSELQGNYGYTF.

The chain uses TRBV6-4 and TRBJ2-3, with 9 nucleotides matching TRBD1. The CDR3 has 15 residues. J lost 3 bases, V lost 5 bases, and 6 bases had no gene match. Germline assignment: CDR1 MRHNA and CDR2 SNTAGT. The CDR3 here is CASSTTGGGTDTQYF. In nucleotides, the CDR3 is TGTGCCAGCAGTACCACAGGGGGCGGGACAGATACGCAGTATTTT.

The chain has TRBV9 and TRBJ1-1; D possibly corresponds to TRBD1 (5 bases). V was trimmed by 5 bases and J by 5 bases, leaving 16 bases between them. There are 14 residues in the CDR3. Per the germline V gene, CDR1 is SGDLS and CDR2 is YYNGEE. The CDR3 spells CASRAGNGLTEAFF. The CDR3 DNA is TGTGCCAGCAGAGCAGGGAATGGACTGACTGAAGCTTTCTTT.

V and J are TRBV11-2 and TRBJ1-2; TRBD1 matches at 7 bases. This CDR3 contains 15 residues. Germline V gene sequence: CDR1 SGHAT, CDR2 FQNNGV. The junction had 9 bases not matched to a gene; V was cut back by 5 bases and J by 3 bases. The CDR3 loop is CASSISQGQHYGYTF. In DNA form, the CDR3 reads TGTGCCAGCAGCATTAGCCAGGGACAGCACTATGGCTACACCTTC. The full variable domain, completed using reference TRBV11-2 and TRBJ1-2, is EAGVAQSPRYKIIEKRQSVAFWCNPISGHATLYWYQQILGQGPKLLIQFQNNGVVDDSQLPKDRFSAERLKGVDSTLKIQPAKLEDSAVYLCASSISQGQHYGYTFGSGTRLTVV.

The rearrangement joins TRBV3-1 (or the pseudogene TRBV3-2) to TRBJ1-2; no clear D gene. V dropped 0 bases and J dropped 0 bases, with 17 bases sitting between them. This CDR3 has 18 residues. The V gene's germline CDR1 is LGHDT and CDR2 YNNKEL (reference sequence). The CDR3 reads CASSQDEGSRSSNYGYTF. Written as DNA, the CDR3 is TGTGCCAGCAGCCAAGATGAAGGCAGTAGATCGTCTAACTATGGCTACACCTTC.

The rearrangement joins TRBV2 to TRBJ1-2, with TRBD1 matching over 10 bases. CDR3 length: 14 amino acids. Germline lookup yields CDR1 SNHLY and CDR2 FYNNEI. The J segment lost 8 bases and the V segment lost 6 bases, leaving 9 bases of the junction unmatched. CDR3 nucleotide sequence: TGTGCCAGCAGATTCGAAGGGACAGGGGACGGCTACACCTTC. This gives the protein CASRFEGTGDGYTF. Using reference TRBV2 and TRBJ1-2 for the parts outside the CDR3, the full variable domain is EPEVTQTPSHQVTQMGQEVILRCVPISNHLYFYWYRQILGQKVEFLVSFYNNEISEKSEIFDDQFSVERPDGSNFTLKIRSTKLEDSAMYFCASRFEGTGDGYTFGSGTRLTVV.

CDR3 amino acids: CASSKGPLWGYEQYF. CDR3 DNA: TGTGCCAGTAGTAAGGGCCCTCTGTGGGGCTACGAGCAGTACTTC. The rearrangement uses TRBV19 and TRBJ2-7; D ambiguous. V was trimmed by 4 bases and J by 3 bases, leaving 16 bases between them. The germline CDR1 and CDR2 sequences are LNHDA and SQIVND (reference sequence). This CDR3 has 15 amino acids.

This rearrangement joins TRBV3-1 (or the pseudogene TRBV3-2) to TRBJ1-2; D remains unclear. The germline V and J ends were trimmed by 7 bases and 5 bases, with 17 bases remaining between them. Per the germline V gene, CDR1 is LGHDT and CDR2 is YNNKEL (reference sequence). This CDR3 comprises 14 residues. CDR3 DNA sequence: TGTGCCAGCACCCCAACTTGGGAAGGGTATGGCTACACCTTC. It specifies CASTPTWEGYGYTF.

The chain employs TRBV12-3 or TRBV12-4 and TRBJ2-7; D might be TRBD1 (5 bases). The length of the CDR3 is 13 residues. The ends were cut back, 6 bases at V and 3 bases at J, with 12 bases in the middle. Written as DNA, the CDR3 is TGTGCCAGCAGACCTAGGGGAAACTACGAGCAGTACTTC. Protein: CASRPRGNYEQYF.

Only one count was recorded for this clone. The gene calls are TRBV11-2 and TRBJ2-3, with D possibly being TRBD2 (6 bases). The germline V and J ends were trimmed by 1 base and 6 bases, with 11 bases remaining between them. Germline CDR1 reads SGHAT; CDR2 reads FQNNGV. The CDR3 has 14 residues. CDR3 nucleotides: TGTGCCAGCAGCTTAGGTCTTAGCGGCGATACGCAGTATTTT. It is translated as CASSLGLSGDTQYF.

This chain links TRBV5-1 with TRBJ2-3; D gene unclear. Germline CDR1 reads SGHRS; CDR2 reads YFSETQ. V shed 4 bases and J shed 0 bases, with 12 bases lying between them. There are 15 residues in the CDR3. In nucleotides, the CDR3 is TGCGCCAGCAGCAGGATGGATTCAAGCACAGATACGCAGTATTTT. This translates into CASSRMDSSTDTQYF.

The chain joins TRBV18 to TRBJ1-1; D unresolved. The CDR3 loop spans 13 amino acids. Trimming pared 0 bases from V and 11 bases from J, leaving 13 bases between. Germline CDR1 and CDR2: KGHSH and LQKENI. The CDR3 reads CASSPPYPGEAFF. The CDR3 region has the DNA TGTGCCAGCTCACCACCGTATCCCGGGGAGGCTTTCTTT.

This clone was seen a handful of times. The V gene is TRBV4-1, the J gene TRBJ2-7, with D possibly TRBD1 on 5 matching bases. This CDR3 has 15 amino acids. In germline, CDR1 is MGHRA, CDR2 YSYEKL. V was shortened by 1 base and J by 6 bases, with 16 bases between the two germline ends. In DNA, the CDR3 is TGCGCCAGCAGCCAAGCAGGGATTTCGAGTAGCGAGCAGTACTTC. Amino acids: CASSQAGISSSEQYF.